One sample yielded the 21 T cell receptor beta chains listed below, sequenced in a study of shared clonotypes between healthy human individuals. The assay was immunoSEQ multiplex PCR, and TCRdb's table has in-frame clones only and misses some. The table records about 560,000 clones, roughly four fifths of them present only once. Sequencing was carried out using PBMCs. The receptor set was obtained from a woman between 40 and 55 years old in good health. Some clones in this sample may be carry-over from other donors' samples.

The chain employs TRBV5-6 and TRBJ2-3; maybe TRBD2 (6 bases). Germline values: CDR1 SGHDT, CDR2 YYEEEE. V was pared by 2 bases and J by 0 bases, with 10 bases between. CDR3 size: 15 residues. CDR3 DNA sequence: TGTGCCAGCAGCTTAAGCGGGCCTAGCACAGATACGCAGTATTTT. As protein: CASSLSGPSTDTQYF.

The genes are TRBV7-2 and TRBJ2-2; 7 bases are a match to TRBD1. The CDR3 covers 15 residues. Germline lookup yields CDR1 SGHTA and CDR2 FQGNSA. The V segment lost 5 bases and the J segment 3 bases; nucleotides outside the gene matches: 6. This CDR3 reads CASSRQGFDTGELFF. CDR3 in DNA: TGTGCCAGCAGCCGACAGGGTTTTGACACCGGGGAGCTGTTTTTT.

The chain couples TRBV21-1 to TRBJ1-2; the table calls TRBD1, which could not be checked here. TRBV21-1 is a known pseudogene. This CDR3 is built from 14 residues. The CDR3 region has the DNA TGTGCCAGCAGCACCCAAAGATACAGGGTTGGCTACACCTTC. Its protein product is CASSTQRYRVGYTF.

The chain joins TRBV2 to TRBJ2-7; 10 positions match TRBD2. This CDR3 region has 13 residues. V shed 3 bases, J shed 4 bases, and the junction held 0 bases outside the gene matches. The germline V gene has CDR1 SNHLY and CDR2 FYNNEI. The CDR3 bases are TGTGCCAGCAGTGATAGCGGGAGGTACGAGCAGTACTTC. This gives the protein CASSDSGRYEQYF.

The rearrangement joins TRBV19 to TRBJ1-1; 9 nucleotides match TRBD1. V shed 4 bases, J shed 4 bases, and the junction held 7 bases outside the gene matches. Per germline, CDR1 LNHDA and CDR2 SQIVND (reference sequence). CDR3 size: 15 residues. CDR3 residues: CASSTGQGMSTEAFF. The CDR3 DNA follows: TGTGCCAGTAGTACTGGACAGGGGATGAGCACTGAAGCTTTCTTT.

The chain carries TRBV9 and TRBJ2-1; no firm D call. Trimming took off 0 bases at V and 8 bases at J, with 9 bases between the two ends. CDR3 length equals 13 residues. CDR1 is SGDLS and CDR2 is YYNGEE in the germline V gene. CDR3 residues: CASSVGAWDEQFF. The CDR3 DNA is TGTGCCAGCAGCGTAGGAGCATGGGATGAGCAGTTCTTC.

The rearrangement links TRBV2 to TRBJ1-4; a possible D gene is TRBD1 (5 bases). Deletions cut 6 bases from V and 5 bases from J, with 10 bases between. CDR3 length: 13 residues. CDR1 SNHLY and CDR2 FYNNEI come from the germline V gene. This CDR3 is CASRTERNEKLFF. Written as DNA, the CDR3 is TGTGCCAGCAGGACAGAGCGAAATGAAAAACTGTTTTTT.

This clone was observed at least ten times. This CDR3 is also generated by other DNA sequences in the sample. The rearrangement joins TRBV7-9 to TRBJ1-1; no reliable D call. The CDR3 is 13 residues long. Germline V CDR1 and CDR2: SEHNR, FQNEAQ (reference sequence). V lost 3 bases to trimming and J lost 1 base, with 6 bases between them. The CDR3 coding sequence is TGTGCCAGCAGCTTTTGGGGGAACACTGAAGCTTTCTTT. Translation gives CASSFWGNTEAFF.

A word on this clone: This could be a read error, since a much larger clone is one nucleotide away. The DNA for the CDR3 is TGTGCCAGCAGCCCGGGCTACGAGCAGTACTTC. Encoded protein: CASSPGYEQYF. The gene calls are TRBV7-8 and TRBJ2-7; D remains ambiguous. Germline V gene lookup returns CDR1 SGHVS and CDR2 FQNEAQ. V lost 5 bases to trimming and J lost 3 bases, with 5 bases between them. The CDR3 is 11 residues long.

The rearrangement joins TRBV28 to TRBJ2-7; 10 bases line up with TRBD2. V lost 6 bases and J lost 5; bases outside the gene matches: 19. Per the germline V gene, CDR1 is MDHEN and CDR2 is SYDVKM. This CDR3 is 18 amino acids long. DNA for the CDR3: TGTGCCAGCAGCTCCACCCGCAGAGGTTTAGCGGGAGGCCACGAGCAGTACTTC. Translation gives CASSSTRRGLAGGHEQYF.

This clone is a singleton in its sample. The chain has TRBV5-1 and TRBJ2-5, with TRBD2 as a possible D gene (6 bases). Trimming stripped 5 bases from V and 1 base from J, with 6 bases between. This CDR3 is 12 amino acids long. Looked up from germline, CDR1 is SGHRS and CDR2 is YFSETQ. DNA of the CDR3: TGCGCCAGCAGGGAGGGCCAAGAGACCCAGTACTTC. Its protein product is CASREGQETQYF.

The chain links TRBV18 to TRBJ2-5, with D unclear. Germline V gives CDR1 KGHSH, CDR2 LQKENI. CDR3 length: 14 amino acids. The V gene lost 2 bases and the J gene lost 5 bases, with 12 bases spanning the gap. For the CDR3, the DNA is TGTGCCAGCTCACCAACGGTGGGGTCGGAGACCCAGTACTTC. Encoded protein: CASSPTVGSETQYF.

Many counts were recorded for this clone. Different DNA sequences within this sample yield the same CDR3. CDR3 DNA sequence: TGCAGCGTTGAAGCACTGGGGACAGGCGGCACAGATACGCAGTATTTT. It is translated as CSVEALGTGGTDTQYF. This chain joins TRBV29-1 and TRBJ2-3, with TRBD1 identical over 8 bases. Per the germline V gene, CDR1 is SQVTM and CDR2 is ANQGSEA. This CDR3 spans 16 amino acids. The J segment lost 1 base and the V segment lost 1 base, leaving 7 bases of the junction unmatched.

The chain recombines TRBV5-4 with TRBJ1-4; D perhaps matches TRBD1 (5 bases). The germline CDR1 and CDR2 sequences are SGHNT and YYREEE (reference sequence). Trimming cost V 0 bases and J 5 bases, with 8 bases left between them. The CDR3 is made up of 14 amino acids. The CDR3 DNA follows: TGTGCCAGCAGCTTGGAGGGACTCAATGAAAAACTGTTTTTT. This gives the protein CASSLEGLNEKLFF.

In its sample, this clone was seen a few times. CDR3 protein: CASRSPSGRRETQYF. The CDR3 coding sequence is TGTGCCAGCAGAAGCCCTAGCGGGAGGAGAGAGACCCAGTACTTC. The rearrangement uses TRBV28 and TRBJ2-5; 11 nucleotides align to TRBD2. The CDR3 consists of 15 residues. CDR1 is MDHEN and CDR2 is SYDVKM in the germline V gene. J lost 4 bases, V lost 6 bases, and 7 bases had no gene match.

This clone was found a few times. The rearrangement links TRBV7-9 to TRBJ1-1; D unclear. The germline V gene encodes CDR1 SEHNR and CDR2 FQNEAQ (reference sequence). V was pared by 4 bases and J by 4 bases, with 10 bases between. The CDR3 has 13 residues. The CDR3 protein is CASSSPMSTEAFF. CDR3 nucleotides: TGTGCCAGCAGCTCCCCAATGAGCACTGAAGCTTTCTTT.

The rearrangement uses TRBV2 and TRBJ2-7, with TRBD1 matching 7 bases. V shed 8 bases and J 3 bases; nucleotides not matched to a gene: 7. The CDR3 consists of 13 residues. Germline loops: CDR1 SNHLY, CDR2 FYNNEI. The CDR3 is CASRTGLLYEQYF. DNA of the CDR3: TGTGCCAGCCGGACAGGCCTCCTCTACGAGCAGTACTTC.

Notes on this clone: This likely traces to a read error, being one base from a far larger clone. J is TRBJ1-1 and V is TRBV29-1; D perhaps matches TRBD1 (6 bases). This CDR3 region has 11 residues. CDR1 is SQVTM and CDR2 is ANQGSEA in the germline V gene. The germline V and J ends were trimmed by 6 bases and 10 bases, with 15 bases remaining between them. The CDR3 protein is CSVSQQGAAFF. CDR3 DNA sequence: TGCAGCGTGTCGCAACAGGGCGCAGCTTTCTTT.

The CDR3 sequence is CASSGSGTNYEQYF. For the CDR3, the DNA is TGTGCCAGCAGTGGATCCGGGACAAATTACGAGCAGTACTTC. This chain joins TRBV6-1 and TRBJ2-7; a weak D match, TRBD1 (6 bases). The CDR3 runs to 14 residues. Per the germline V gene, CDR1 is MNHNS and CDR2 is SASEGT. V was shortened by 4 bases and J by 4 bases, with 14 bases between the two germline ends.

Worth noting for this clone: This sample includes further DNA sequences coding for the same CDR3. This chain connects TRBV18 to TRBJ2-3; the D gene is possibly TRBD2 (5 bases). The CDR3 spans 14 residues. The V gene lost 0 bases and the J gene lost 1 base, with 5 bases spanning the gap. Germline V gives CDR1 KGHSH, CDR2 LQKENI. The CDR3 sequence is CASSPPEGTDTQYF. The CDR3 DNA reads as TGTGCCAGCTCACCACCGGAGGGCACAGATACGCAGTATTTT.

This clone was seen ten or more times. Other nucleotide sequences in the sample specify the same CDR3. CDR3 sequence (DNA): TGTGCCAGCAGCTTAGCGCAGGGAGGCACCTACGAGCAGTACTTC. Amino acid sequence: CASSLAQGGTYEQYF. The J gene is TRBJ2-7, the V gene TRBV7-9; TRBD2 might be the D (6 bases). The CDR3 runs to 15 residues. Trimming took 0 bases from V and 2 from J, leaving 11 bases between them. CDR1 is SEHNR and CDR2 is FQNEAQ in the germline V gene (reference sequence).